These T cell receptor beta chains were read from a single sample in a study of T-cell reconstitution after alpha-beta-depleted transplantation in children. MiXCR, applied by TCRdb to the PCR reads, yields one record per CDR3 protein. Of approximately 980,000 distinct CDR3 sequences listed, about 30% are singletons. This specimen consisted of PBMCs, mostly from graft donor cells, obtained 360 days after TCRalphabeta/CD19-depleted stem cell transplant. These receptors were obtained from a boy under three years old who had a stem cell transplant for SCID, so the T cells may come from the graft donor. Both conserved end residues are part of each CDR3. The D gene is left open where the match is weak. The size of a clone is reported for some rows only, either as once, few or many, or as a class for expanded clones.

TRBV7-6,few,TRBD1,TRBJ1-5,TGTGCCAGCAGCGGACAGGAACATCAGCCCCAGCATTTT,CASSGQEHQPQHF
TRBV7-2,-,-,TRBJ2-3,TGTGCCAGCAGTCGGGACTCCGGCACAGATACGCAGTATTTT,CASSRDSGTDTQYF
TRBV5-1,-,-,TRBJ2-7,TGCGCCAGCAGCCCTCAGCAGGCAGCCTCCTACGAGCAGTACTTC,CASSPQQAASYEQYF
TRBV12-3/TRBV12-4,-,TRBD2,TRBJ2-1,TGTGCCAGCAGTTTAGTACTAGCGGGGTCGGATGAGCAGTTCTTC,CASSLVLAGSDEQFF
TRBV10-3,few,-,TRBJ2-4,TGTGCCATCAGTGAGCCAGGGGTGGGCAAAAACATTCAGTACTTC,CAISEPGVGKNIQYF
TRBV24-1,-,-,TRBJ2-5,TGTGCCACCCAGGGCCGGCAGGAGGGTGAGACCCAGTACTTC,CATQGRQEGETQYF
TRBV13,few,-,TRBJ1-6,TGTGCCAGCAGCAGAACCGGGAAAGCTGCTTCACCCCTCCACTTT,CASSRTGKAASPLHF
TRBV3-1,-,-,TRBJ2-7,TGTGCCAGCAGCCAATATGGGGAGCACTACGAGCAGTACTTC,CASSQYGEHYEQYF
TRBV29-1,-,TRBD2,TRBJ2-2,TGCAGCGTTGAAGGAGCGGGGGGAATGACCGGGGAGCTGTTTTTT,CSVEGAGGMTGELFF
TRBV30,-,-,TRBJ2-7,TGTGCCTGGAGTCAAGGGGTCAACGAGCAGTACTTC,CAWSQGVNEQYF
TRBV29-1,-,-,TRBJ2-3,TGCAGCGTTGATCCCACAGATACGCAGTATTTT,CSVDPTDTQYF
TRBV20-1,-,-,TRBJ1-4,TGCAGTGCTAGACCTGGGACCGTTGGGCTGTTTTTT,CSARPGTVGLFF
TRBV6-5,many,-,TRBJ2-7,TGTGCCAGCAGTTACACTGGACTTTTTGACGAGCAGTACTTC,CASSYTGLFDEQYF
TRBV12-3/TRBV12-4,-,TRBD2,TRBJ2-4,TGTGCCAGCAGTTTCCGGACTAGCCTAGCCAAAAACATTCAGTACTTC,CASSFRTSLAKNIQYF
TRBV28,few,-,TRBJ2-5,TGTGCCAGCAGTTTTTTGAGGGGTCTGGGCCTGCGGGAGACCCAGTACTTC,CASSFLRGLGLRETQYF
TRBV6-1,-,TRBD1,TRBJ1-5,TGTGCCAGCAGCTCCGGACAGGGGGCGGTTCAGCCCCAGCATTTT,CASSSGQGAVQPQHF
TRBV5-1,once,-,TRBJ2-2,TGCGCCAGCAGCTTGGGGGGCAGGGGACCGATCACCGGGGAGCTGTTTTTT,CASSLGGRGPITGELFF
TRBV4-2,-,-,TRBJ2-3,TGTGCCAGCAGCCAACGGACGGGACCAGACACAGATACGCAGTATTTT,CASSQRTGPDTDTQYF
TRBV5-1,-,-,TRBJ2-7,TGCGCCAGCAGCTTGGACCGACTTAATGGGGAGCAGTACTTC,CASSLDRLNGEQYF
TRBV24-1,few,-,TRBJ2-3,TGTGCCACCAGTTCCTTCTACGAAAACACAGATACGCAGTATTTT,CATSSFYENTDTQYF
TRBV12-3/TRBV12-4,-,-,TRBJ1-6,TGTGCCAGCAGTTTAAGGGGCGGGGCCCCCATTTCACCCCTCCACTTT,CASSLRGGAPISPLHF
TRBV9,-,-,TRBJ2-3,TGTGCCCGCAGCGTCCGACCCTCAGGGCCCTCAGATACGCAGTATTTT,CARSVRPSGPSDTQYF
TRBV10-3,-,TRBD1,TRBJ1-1,TGTGCCTCCACCGGGACAGAGGTTTCTGAAGCTTTCTTT,CASTGTEVSEAFF
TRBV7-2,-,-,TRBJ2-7,TGTGCCAGCAGCTCCCGTCTGGGTTGGGCTTCCTACGAGCAGTACTTC,CASSSRLGWASYEQYF
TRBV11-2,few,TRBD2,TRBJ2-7,TGTGCCAGCAGCTTAGAGGTGACGGGGGAGGGCTACGAGCAGTACTTC,CASSLEVTGEGYEQYF
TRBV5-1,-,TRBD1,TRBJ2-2,TGCGCCAGCAGCCCGGACCTTGAGGGGGCGTTAGCCGGGGAGCTGTTTTTT,CASSPDLEGALAGELFF
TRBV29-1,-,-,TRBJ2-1,TGCAGCCCAAGGGGCGCGAGCAATGAGCAGTTCTTC,CSPRGASNEQFF
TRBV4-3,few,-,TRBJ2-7,TGCGCCAGCAGCCAAGCTCGGAGGTTTGGGCAGTACTTC,CASSQARRFGQYF
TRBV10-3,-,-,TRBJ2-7,TGTGCCATCAGTGAGTCGCGGGTCTCCTACGAGCAGTACTTC,CAISESRVSYEQYF
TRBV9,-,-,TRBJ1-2,TGTGCCAGCAGCCCCCTCATTTTGGTTGGGGGGGATAATGGCTACACCTTC,CASSPLILVGGDNGYTF
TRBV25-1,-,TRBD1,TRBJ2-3,TGTGCCAGCAGTGCCCCGGGACAGATCACAGATACGCAGTATTTT,CASSAPGQITDTQYF
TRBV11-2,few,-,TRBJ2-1,TGTGCCAGCAGATCGGTGGGGGAGCAGTTCTTC,CASRSVGEQFF
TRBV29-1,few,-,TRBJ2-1,TGCAGTATGGGGCGGGAGCAGTTCTTC,CSMGREQFF
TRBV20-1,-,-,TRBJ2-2,TGCAGTGCCCGACCTACAGGGAAGACGAACACCGGGGAGCTGTTTTTT,CSARPTGKTNTGELFF
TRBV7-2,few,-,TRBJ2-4,TGTGCCAGCAGCTCCCCGACGGAATACAATAAAAACATTCAGTACTTC,CASSSPTEYNKNIQYF
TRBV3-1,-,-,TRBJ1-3,TGTGCCAGCAGTCGAAAAGACCTTTGGAGTGGAAACACCATATATTTT,CASSRKDLWSGNTIYF
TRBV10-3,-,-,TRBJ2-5,TGTGCCATCAGCTCAAGGGGAAAAGAGACCCAGTACTTC,CAISSRGKETQYF
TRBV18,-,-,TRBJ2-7,TGTGCCAGCTCACCCACGTTGAGACGGCCCTACGAGCAGTACTTC,CASSPTLRRPYEQYF
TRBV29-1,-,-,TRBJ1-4,TGCAGCGTCAGGGGACACGTCGGTGAAAAACTGTTTTTT,CSVRGHVGEKLFF
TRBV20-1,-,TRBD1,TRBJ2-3,TGCAGTGCTCGAGCCGGGACAGGGGCTCGAGATACGCAGTATTTT,CSARAGTGARDTQYF
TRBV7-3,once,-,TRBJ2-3,TGTGCCAGCAGCTTCGGGACTCGGACGATCATTCCAGATACGCAGTATTTT,CASSFGTRTIIPDTQYF
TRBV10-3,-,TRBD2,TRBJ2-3,TGTGCCATCAGGACTAGCGGGGGGACAGATACGCAGTATTTT,CAIRTSGGTDTQYF
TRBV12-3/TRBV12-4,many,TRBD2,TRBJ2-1,TGTGCCAGCAGTTCGGGACTAGCGGGGGTAAATGAGCAGTTCTTC,CASSSGLAGVNEQFF
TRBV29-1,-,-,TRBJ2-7,TGCAGCGTTGAAGAGGGAATGGGGTTCTCCTACGAGCAGTACTTC,CSVEEGMGFSYEQYF
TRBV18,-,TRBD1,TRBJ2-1,TGTGCCAGCTCACCGGTCACAGGGGCTAATGAGCAGTTCTTC,CASSPVTGANEQFF
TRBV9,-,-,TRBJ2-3,TGTGCCAGCAGCGTAGGGGCGATAAGGGATACGCAGTATTTT,CASSVGAIRDTQYF
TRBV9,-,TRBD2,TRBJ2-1,TGTGCCAGCAGCGTAAAAGGGCGGGGGGCTGGGGATGAGCAGTTCTTC,CASSVKGRGAGDEQFF
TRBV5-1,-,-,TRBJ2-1,TGCGCCAGCTCGAGCGGAATCACCAGGGTCGGTGAGCAGTTCTTC,CASSSGITRVGEQFF
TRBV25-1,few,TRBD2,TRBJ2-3,TGTGCCAGCAGTGAAAGGACTAGCGGTACAGATACGCAGTATTTT,CASSERTSGTDTQYF
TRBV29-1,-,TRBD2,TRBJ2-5,TGCAGCGTTGGAGGTAGCGGGGCCGGGTTGGGCCAGTACTTC,CSVGGSGAGLGQYF
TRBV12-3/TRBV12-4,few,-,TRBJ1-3,TGTGCCAGCAGCCCCCAGGGGACTCTCTCTGGAAACACCATATATTTT,CASSPQGTLSGNTIYF
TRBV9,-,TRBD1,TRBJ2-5,TGTGCCAGCAGCGCGACGGACAGGCCCCAAGAGACCCAGTACTTC,CASSATDRPQETQYF